These 20 T cell receptor beta chains were sequenced from one sample in a study of cytomegalovirus exposure and HLA in healthy donors. Generated by immunoSEQ multiplex PCR, the TCRdb table keeps only in-frame clones and is missing some. The sample includes 300,000 to 400,000 clones, 75% to 90% seen only once; the top ten take 0.83%. Sequenced input: PBMCs. These receptors were obtained from a woman aged 18 to 35 in good health and CMV-seronegative.

V gene TRBV28 combines with J gene TRBJ1-2; 7 bases map to TRBD1. The ends lost 6 bases at V and 8 bases at J; junction bases unmatched: 12. The germline V gene encodes CDR1 MDHEN and CDR2 SYDVKM. The CDR3 extends over 14 amino acids. CDR3 DNA: TGTGCCAGCAGATACCAAGGGGGCGCAAGCGGCTACACCTTC. Translated: CASRYQGGASGYTF.

The V and J genes are TRBV30 and TRBJ1-1; perhaps TRBD1 as D (6 bases). The CDR3 contains 14 residues. Per the germline V gene, CDR1 is GTSNPN and CDR2 is SVGIG (reference sequence). V lost 3 bases, J lost 1 base, and 12 bases lay in between. CDR3 bases: TGTGCCTGGAGGAAAAAAGGGGGGAACACTGAAGCTTTCTTT. It encodes CAWRKKGGNTEAFF.

This chain links TRBV7-9 with TRBJ2-3; the D gene is possibly TRBD1 (5 bases). Trimming left V 4 bases short and J 0 bases short, with 23 bases between. Looked up from germline, CDR1 is SEHNR and CDR2 is FQNEAQ (reference sequence). The CDR3 consists of 19 residues. In DNA, the CDR3 is TGTGCCAGCAGCTCCCCGCAGGGCCAGAAACAGTCTAGCACAGATACGCAGTATTTT. Its protein is CASSSPQGQKQSSTDTQYF.

This clone is a singleton in its sample. The chain links TRBV29-1 to TRBJ2-1; 7 bases map to TRBD2. Germline trimming cut 4 bases from V and 0 bases from J; bases unmatched to any gene: 3. The CDR3 loop spans 14 amino acids. In germline, CDR1 is SQVTM, CDR2 ANQGSEA. The chain's CDR3 is CSVASSGSYNEQFF. The CDR3 nucleotides read TGCAGCGTTGCGTCTAGCGGCTCCTACAATGAGCAGTTCTTC.

In this sample, this clone turned up a few times. This chain links TRBV19 with TRBJ2-3; D remains ambiguous. The CDR3 loop spans 15 amino acids. CDR1 and CDR2 (germline): LNHDA, SQIVND (reference sequence). The V gene lost 3 bases and the J gene lost 2 bases, with 12 bases spanning the gap. The DNA of the CDR3 is TGTGCCAGTAGTATCGGAGCAGTAGTCACAGATACGCAGTATTTT. Translation gives CASSIGAVVTDTQYF.

About this clone itself: The same CDR3 is also encoded by other DNA sequences in this sample. V is TRBV2 and J is TRBJ2-7; possibly TRBD2 for D (5 bases). CDR3 length equals 16 residues. V was clipped by 4 bases and J by 4 bases, with 20 bases between them. CDR1 SNHLY and CDR2 FYNNEI come from the germline V gene. The CDR3, as DNA: TGTGCCAGCAGTGTCTGGAAGAGGGTTAAACCTTACGAGCAGTACTTC. As protein: CASSVWKRVKPYEQYF. Complete variable domain (other parts from reference TRBV2 and TRBJ2-7): EPEVTQTPSHQVTQMGQEVILRCVPISNHLYFYWYRQILGQKVEFLVSFYNNEISEKSEIFDDQFSVERPDGSNFTLKIRSTKLEDSAMYFCASSVWKRVKPYEQYFGPGTRLTVT.

This chain links TRBV7-6 with TRBJ1-5; D might be TRBD1 (5 bases). V lost 1 base, J lost 5 bases, and 9 bases lay in between. Germline-derived CDR1 and CDR2 are SGHVS and FNYEAQ. This CDR3 has 14 amino acids. The chain's CDR3 is CASSLGQGYQPQHF. The CDR3 DNA is TGTGCCAGCAGCTTAGGGCAGGGATATCAGCCCCAGCATTTT.

The gene calls are TRBV5-6 and TRBJ1-5, with D perhaps matching TRBD1 (5 bases). The CDR3 sequence is 15 residues long. Trimming cost V 4 bases and J 2 bases, with 13 bases left between them. Germline CDR1 is SGHDT and CDR2 is YYEEEE. This CDR3 reads CASSVQGVGNQPQHF. The CDR3 bases are TGTGCCAGCAGCGTCCAGGGTGTAGGCAATCAGCCCCAGCATTTT.

V and J are TRBV30 and TRBJ2-3, with 13 positions matching TRBD2. Germline V CDR1 and CDR2: GTSNPN, SVGIG (reference sequence). This CDR3 spans 19 amino acids. The V segment lost 4 bases and the J segment 6 bases; nucleotides outside the gene matches: 19. The CDR3 protein is CAWMGKPGTSGVAPDTQYF. CDR3 nucleotide sequence: TGTGCCTGGATGGGGAAACCCGGGACTAGCGGGGTCGCTCCCGATACGCAGTATTTT.

In its sample, this clone was seen once. V and J are TRBV23-1 and TRBJ1-5; D remains unclear. TRBV23-1 counts as an open reading frame of uncertain function. This CDR3 spans 16 amino acids. V lost 0 bases to trimming and J lost 2 bases, with 11 bases between them. In DNA form, the CDR3 reads TGCGCCAGCAGTCAATCCCGTCAGGTCTGCAATCAGCCCCAGCATTTT. Translated, it gives CASSQSRQVCNQPQHF.

The rearrangement uses TRBV2 and TRBJ2-1; tentatively, D is TRBD2 (5 bases). The CDR3 has 15 residues. The V and J ends lost 0 bases and 7 bases respectively, with 13 bases between them. Germline CDR1 reads SNHLY; CDR2 reads FYNNEI. CDR3 protein: CASSEAKLGRNEQFF. CDR3 DNA sequence: TGTGCCAGCAGTGAAGCTAAACTAGGTCGGAATGAGCAGTTCTTC.

The V call is TRBV5-1, the J call TRBJ2-7, with TRBD1 as a possible D gene (5 bases). V was pared by 1 base and J by 2 bases, with 16 bases between. This CDR3 is built from 16 residues. Germline V gene lookup returns CDR1 SGHRS and CDR2 YFSETQ. CDR3 DNA sequence: TGCGCCAGCAGCTTGAGCTGGACAACCGACACCTACGAGCAGTACTTC. Its translation: CASSLSWTTDTYEQYF.

This chain links TRBV2 with TRBJ1-1, with 12 positions matching TRBD1. J was trimmed by 0 bases and V by 3 bases; bases with no gene match: 5. The CDR3 extends over 17 amino acids. The germline V gene encodes CDR1 SNHLY and CDR2 FYNNEI. CDR3 bases: TGTGCCAGCAGTGATGGGACAGGGGGCTCTTTGAACACTGAAGCTTTCTTT. This codes for CASSDGTGGSLNTEAFF. The variable domain in full, completed from reference TRBV2 and TRBJ1-1, reads EPEVTQTPSHQVTQMGQEVILRCVPISNHLYFYWYRQILGQKVEFLVSFYNNEISEKSEIFDDQFSVERPDGSNFTLKIRSTKLEDSAMYFCASSDGTGGSLNTEAFFGQGTRLTVV.

The chain carries TRBV13 and TRBJ2-1, with TRBD2 as a possible D gene (5 bases). CDR1 and CDR2 from the germline V gene are PRHDT and FYEKMQ (reference sequence). Trimming stripped 1 base from V and 7 bases from J, with 5 bases between. The CDR3 contains 12 residues. The CDR3 DNA is TGTGCCAGCAGCTTAGCGGGGAATGAGCAGTTCTTC. This translates into CASSLAGNEQFF.

This clone was seen a few times. The chain couples TRBV2 to TRBJ2-7, with D maybe TRBD2 (6 bases). V lost 4 bases to trimming and J lost 9 bases, with 10 bases between them. The CDR3 covers 11 residues. Germline-derived CDR1 and CDR2 are SNHLY and FYNNEI. The CDR3 sequence is CASSGGDWQYF. Written as DNA, the CDR3 is TGTGCCAGCAGTGGCGGGGACTGGCAGTACTTC. Together with reference TRBV2 and TRBJ2-7, the CDR3 gives the full variable domain: EPEVTQTPSHQVTQMGQEVILRCVPISNHLYFYWYRQILGQKVEFLVSFYNNEISEKSEIFDDQFSVERPDGSNFTLKIRSTKLEDSAMYFCASSGGDWQYFGPGTRLTVT.

This clone was observed once. CDR3 loop: CASTTGIGNTIYF. DNA of the CDR3: TGTGCCAGCACTACCGGGATCGGAAACACCATATATTTT. This chain joins TRBV27 and TRBJ1-3, with D hard to call. The V gene's germline CDR1 is MNHEY and CDR2 SMNVEV (reference sequence). The CDR3 length is 13 residues. The V and J ends lost 7 bases and 4 bases respectively, with 11 bases between them.

The chain carries TRBV4-1 and TRBJ1-6; no definite D call. The CDR3 is made up of 14 amino acids. Germline V CDR1 and CDR2: MGHRA, YSYEKL. Between the trimmed V and J ends, which lost 1 base and 10 bases, there was a span of 11 bases. In DNA form, the CDR3 reads TGCGCCAGCAGCCAAGGGTCACGGGAATCACCCCTCCACTTT. This sequence encodes CASSQGSRESPLHF.

The chain links TRBV28 to TRBJ2-1, with D possibly being TRBD1 (5 bases). Germline-derived CDR1 and CDR2 are MDHEN and SYDVKM. V was cut by 2 bases and J by 9 bases, with 11 bases left in between. The CDR3 totals 13 residues. The CDR3: CASSLGRGSEQFF. The CDR3 DNA follows: TGTGCCAGCAGTTTAGGTAGGGGCTCTGAGCAGTTCTTC.

This chain joins TRBV6-1 and TRBJ2-5; no clear D gene. Trimming took 2 bases from V and 1 from J, leaving 14 bases between them. The germline V gene encodes CDR1 MNHNS and CDR2 SASEGT. The CDR3 is made up of 16 amino acids. The CDR3 nucleotides are TGTGCCAGCAGTGAATTTGGGTGGGCAGCCCAAGAGACCCAGTACTTC. Protein sequence: CASSEFGWAAQETQYF.

This clone turned up a few times. The rearrangement joins TRBV27 to TRBJ2-7; TRBD2 aligns across 9 bases. Trimming removed 7 bases from V and 7 bases from J; junction bases left unmatched: 14. From germline, CDR1 is MNHEY and CDR2 SMNVEV (reference sequence). CDR3 length: 15 residues. DNA of the CDR3: TGTGCCAGCACCCTACTAGCGGGTACGGCCGGGGAGCAGTACTTC. Translation gives CASTLLAGTAGEQYF.